These 28 T cell receptor beta chains share one sample of origin, sequenced in a study of radiation and T cells in renal cell carcinoma. Time point indicated: baseline pretreatment blood. As to treatment: 15 Gy SBRT to primary tumor, nephrectomy 4 weeks later. Clones were read by immunoSEQ multiplex PCR, and TCRdb kept only the in-frame ones, dropping some. The sample includes 150,000 or so clones, over 75% of them seen just once. Sequencing used blood, obtained from a patient whose treatment included radiotherapy and nephrectomy. These receptors all come from a woman in her forties or fifties with renal cell carcinoma.

The genes are TRBV6-1 and TRBJ2-6, with a weak D call TRBD1 (5 bases). V was shortened by 7 bases and J by 1 base, with 11 bases between the two germline ends. This CDR3 has 15 residues. Germline V lookup: CDR1 MNHNS, CDR2 SASEGT. The CDR3 loop reads CASMSGKSGANVLTF. CDR3 nucleotide sequence: TGTGCCAGCATGTCAGGGAAGTCTGGGGCCAACGTCCTGACTTTC.

The chain combines TRBV7-9 with TRBJ2-2; 10 bases match TRBD1. Losses at the gene ends were 3 bases for V and 5 bases for J; bases not matched to a gene: 6. The germline V gene encodes CDR1 SEHNR and CDR2 FQNEAQ (reference sequence). The CDR3 length is 16 residues. The chain's CDR3 is CASSFGDRGLTGELFF. As DNA, the CDR3 is TGTGCCAGCAGCTTCGGTGACAGGGGGCTGACCGGGGAGCTGTTTTTT.

V is TRBV6-1 and J is TRBJ1-5, with a weak D call TRBD1 (5 bases). Germline V gives CDR1 MNHNS, CDR2 SASEGT. V was shortened by 5 bases and J by 10 bases, with 15 bases between the two germline ends. The CDR3 consists of 13 residues. CDR3 DNA: TGTGCCAGCAGTTTTCAGGGTACTCAACCCCAGCATTTT. This gives the protein CASSFQGTQPQHF.

The genes are TRBV6-5 and TRBJ1-2; 8 positions agree with TRBD1. The CDR3 spans 14 residues. The trim removed 5 bases at V and 6 bases at J, leaving 8 bases unmatched. CDR1 MNHEY and CDR2 SVGAGI come from the germline V gene. This CDR3 is CASSRDRNMHGYTF. For the CDR3, the DNA is TGTGCCAGCAGTCGGGACAGGAATATGCATGGCTACACCTTC.

The V gene is TRBV19, the J gene TRBJ2-2; 7 bases line up with TRBD2. Germline V CDR1 and CDR2: LNHDA, SQIVND (reference sequence). Trimming at V came to 1 base and at J to 6 bases, leaving 2 bases not matched to a gene. CDR3 size: 14 residues. In DNA, the CDR3 is TGTGCCAGTAGTATAGGGGGGAGGGCCGGGGAGCTGTTTTTT. Its protein product is CASSIGGRAGELFF.

This clone has a handful of counts. This rearrangement joins TRBV6-5 to TRBJ1-5; possible D gene TRBD1, 5 bases. Germline CDR1 and CDR2: MNHEY and SVGAGI. This CDR3 is 13 amino acids long. V gave up 5 bases and J gave up 5 bases, with 10 bases separating them. The CDR3: CASSTRDHQPQHF. As DNA, the CDR3 is TGTGCCAGCAGTACCCGGGACCATCAGCCCCAGCATTTT.

In its sample, this clone was seen a few times. The chain has TRBV15 and TRBJ1-5; D is undetermined. Looked up from germline, CDR1 is LNHNV and CDR2 is YYDKDF (reference sequence). V lost 1 base, J lost 1 base, and 5 bases lay in between. CDR3 length equals 14 residues. CDR3 sequence reads: CATSRGVSNQPQHF. CDR3 coding DNA: TGTGCCACCAGCAGAGGTGTCAGCAATCAGCCCCAGCATTTT. Combining the CDR3 with reference TRBV15 and TRBJ1-5 gives the whole variable domain DAMVIQNPRYQVTQFGKPVTLSCSQTLNHNVMYWYQQKSSQAPKLLFHYYDKDFNNEADTPDNFQSRRPNTSFCFLDIRSPGLGDTAMYLCATSRGVSNQPQHFGDGTRLSIL.

CDR3 amino acids: CASSLYSVSNYGYTF. The CDR3 DNA reads TGTGCCAGCAGCTTATACTCGGTATCTAACTATGGCTACACCTTC. The chain has TRBV7-2 and TRBJ1-2; D unresolved. Germline CDR1 reads SGHTA; CDR2 reads FQGNSA. This CDR3 is 15 amino acids long. The V end lost 2 bases, the J end lost 0 bases, and 10 bases lay between the germline ends.

The chain employs TRBV11-2 and TRBJ1-6; D is undetermined. Germline loops: CDR1 SGHAT, CDR2 FQNNGV. V shed 0 bases and J shed 0 bases, with 12 bases lying between them. The CDR3 contains 18 residues. This CDR3 reads CASSLDFGLGSYNSPLHF. The CDR3 coding sequence is TGTGCCAGCAGCTTAGACTTTGGGTTGGGCTCCTATAATTCACCCCTCCACTTT. Full variable domain (remainder filled in from reference TRBV11-2 and TRBJ1-6): EAGVAQSPRYKIIEKRQSVAFWCNPISGHATLYWYQQILGQGPKLLIQFQNNGVVDDSQLPKDRFSAERLKGVDSTLKIQPAKLEDSAVYLCASSLDFGLGSYNSPLHFGNGTRLTVT.

The genes are TRBV9 and TRBJ1-2; 8 bases match TRBD1. The CDR3 extends over 15 amino acids. J lost 3 bases, V lost 4 bases, and 8 bases had no gene match. In germline, CDR1 is SGDLS, CDR2 YYNGEE. The CDR3 DNA follows: TGTGCCAGCAGCCCCCGACAGGGGAAGGACTATGGCTACACCTTC. Its translation is CASSPRQGKDYGYTF.

This chain uses TRBV5-1 with TRBJ1-1; D gene unclear. CDR1 SGHRS and CDR2 YFSETQ come from the germline V gene. The V gene lost 2 bases and the J gene lost 4 bases, with 12 bases spanning the gap. The CDR3 sequence is 14 residues long. CDR3 residues: CASSLSPSGTEAFF. In DNA form, the CDR3 reads TGCGCCAGCAGCTTATCCCCCTCGGGCACTGAAGCTTTCTTT.

This clone was recorded only once. The gene calls are TRBV6-5 and TRBJ1-6, with D possibly TRBD1 on 5 matching bases. The V gene lost 0 bases and the J gene lost 11 bases, with 8 bases spanning the gap. This CDR3 has 13 amino acids. Per the germline V gene, CDR1 is MNHEY and CDR2 is SVGAGI. This chain's CDR3 is CASSYSRGAPLHF. CDR3 nucleotides: TGTGCCAGCAGTTACTCGAGGGGTGCACCCCTCCACTTT.

To note about this clone: A junction boundary mismatches the germline segment, possibly from a read error. V gene TRBV7-7 combines with J gene TRBJ2-1; D is ambiguous. Looked up from germline, CDR1 is SSHAT and CDR2 is FNYEAQ (reference sequence). CDR3 size: 15 residues. The CDR3: CASSEDISSYNEQFF. CDR3 sequence (DNA): TGTGCTAGCAGCGAAGACATCAGCTCCTACAATGAGCAGTTCTTC.

The CDR3 region is CASSAQGGQGVLGGMEINEQFF. The CDR3 nucleotides read TGTGCCAGTAGTGCTCAGGGGGGCCAAGGGGTATTGGGAGGGATGGAGATCAATGAGCAGTTCTTC. The chain employs TRBV19 and TRBJ2-1; either TRBD1 or TRBD2 may fit D (7 bases each). Germline assignment: CDR1 LNHDA and CDR2 SQIVND (reference sequence). The germline V and J ends were trimmed by 5 bases and 6 bases, with 38 bases remaining between them. CDR3 length: 22 residues.

CDR3 sequence (DNA): TGTGCCAGCAGCCCGTATAGGGCTGGGGCCAACGTCCTGACTTTC. This translates into CASSPYRAGANVLTF. This rearrangement joins TRBV6-5 to TRBJ2-6; the D is unclear. V was cut by 6 bases and J by 2 bases, with 11 bases left in between. CDR3 length equals 15 residues. The germline V gene has CDR1 MNHEY and CDR2 SVGAGI.

J is TRBJ2-3 and V is TRBV6-4; either TRBD1 or TRBD2 may fit D (5 bases each). There are 12 residues in the CDR3. The V gene's germline CDR1 is MRHNA and CDR2 SNTAGT. With 10 bases removed from V and 2 bases from J, the gap between germline ends came to 10 bases. The CDR3 protein is CATRGNTDTQYF. The CDR3 DNA sequence: TGTGCCACGAGGGGAAACACAGATACGCAGTATTTT.

This chain uses TRBV7-9 with TRBJ2-3, with a weak D call TRBD1 (6 bases). V was trimmed by 5 bases and J by 0 bases, leaving 12 bases between them. CDR1 is SEHNR and CDR2 is FQNEAQ in the germline V gene (reference sequence). The CDR3 has 15 residues. The CDR3 bases are TGTGCCAGCAGCACAGGGATGTATAGCACAGATACGCAGTATTTT. The encoded protein is CASSTGMYSTDTQYF.

The chain joins TRBV6-5 to TRBJ2-7; 8 positions match TRBD1. V shed 5 bases, J shed 1 base, and the junction held 4 bases outside the gene matches. This CDR3 is 14 amino acids long. Germline V CDR1 and CDR2: MNHEY, SVGAGI. The CDR3 DNA sequence: TGTGCCAGCAGTCCCCGGGACAGGTCCTACGAGCAGTACTTC. This translates into CASSPRDRSYEQYF.

V gene TRBV2 combines with J gene TRBJ2-7, with 7 nucleotides matching TRBD2. There are 15 residues in the CDR3. Per the germline V gene, CDR1 is SNHLY and CDR2 is FYNNEI. Losses at the gene ends were 5 bases for V and 3 bases for J; bases not matched to a gene: 10. CDR3 protein: CASSPWGGAYYEQYF. CDR3 DNA sequence: TGTGCCAGCAGTCCCTGGGGAGGGGCGTACTACGAGCAGTACTTC. The full variable domain, in which reference TRBV2 and TRBJ2-7 provide the parts outside the CDR3, is EPEVTQTPSHQVTQMGQEVILRCVPISNHLYFYWYRQILGQKVEFLVSFYNNEISEKSEIFDDQFSVERPDGSNFTLKIRSTKLEDSAMYFCASSPWGGAYYEQYFGPGTRLTVT.

This sequence joins TRBV5-1 and TRBJ2-7, with D perhaps assigned TRBD1 or TRBD2 (6 bases each). The CDR3 is made up of 16 amino acids. Germline V gene sequence: CDR1 SGHRS, CDR2 YFSETQ. Trimming removed 0 bases at V and 7 bases at J, with 20 bases between. The CDR3 protein is CASSLARRRGKREQYF. The CDR3 DNA sequence: TGCGCCAGCAGCTTGGCCCGTCGGAGGGGGAAGAGAGAGCAGTACTTC.

This clone came up once. V and J are TRBV30 and TRBJ1-6; D is ambiguous. V dropped 0 bases and J dropped 6 bases, with 9 bases sitting between them. Germline V CDR1 and CDR2: GTSNPN, SVGIG (reference sequence). This CDR3 comprises 14 residues. CDR3 in DNA: TGTGCCTGGAGTGTAAGGCAGTTTAATTCACCCCTCCACTTT. It yields the protein CAWSVRQFNSPLHF.

V is TRBV10-3 and J is TRBJ2-3, with 7 bases fitting TRBD2. CDR3 length equals 12 residues. Looked up from germline, CDR1 is ENHRY and CDR2 is SYGVKD. Germline trimming cut 8 bases from V and 8 bases from J; bases unmatched to any gene: 7. CDR3 sequence: CAIGGGIGTQYF. The CDR3 DNA sequence: TGTGCCATCGGCGGGGGAATTGGTACGCAGTATTTT.

This chain uses TRBV2 with TRBJ2-3; D unresolved. Trimming cost V 3 bases and J 0 bases, with 7 bases left between them. The CDR3 length is 14 residues. CDR1 and CDR2 (germline): SNHLY, FYNNEI. The CDR3 loop reads CASSDGLSTDTQYF. CDR3 DNA sequence: TGTGCCAGCAGTGACGGCCTAAGCACAGATACGCAGTATTTT.

The chain carries TRBV19 and TRBJ1-5, with a tentative D call TRBD1 (6 bases). V lost 3 bases and J lost 7, with 13 bases in between. The CDR3 is 14 amino acids. In germline, CDR1 is LNHDA, CDR2 SQIVND (reference sequence). The chain's CDR3 is CASSILQGTQPQHF. CDR3 DNA sequence: TGTGCCAGTAGTATTCTCCAGGGGACGCAGCCCCAGCATTTT.

This clone came up a few times. This chain joins TRBV7-3 and TRBJ1-1, with a possible D match to TRBD1 (6 bases). Between the trimmed V and J ends, which lost 1 base and 8 bases, there was a span of 11 bases. The CDR3 consists of 13 residues. Germline CDR1 SGHTA, CDR2 FQGTGA. This CDR3 is CASSLKGGTEAFF. Here the CDR3 DNA reads TGTGCCAGCAGCTTAAAGGGAGGGACAGAAGCTTTCTTT.

This chain joins TRBV5-4 and TRBJ2-1, with TRBD1 matching 9 bases. This CDR3 is built from 15 residues. Germline trimming cut 4 bases from V and 6 bases from J; bases unmatched to any gene: 8. Germline V gene sequence: CDR1 SGHNT, CDR2 YYREEE (reference sequence). CDR3 coding DNA: TGTGCCAGCAGCCCCGGGACAGGGTTTCCCAATGAGCAGTTCTTC. Translated, it gives CASSPGTGFPNEQFF.

The chain has TRBV11-2 and TRBJ1-5; weak D call: TRBD1 (6 bases). There are 14 residues in the CDR3. Germline V CDR1 and CDR2: SGHAT, FQNNGV. V lost 2 bases and J 6 bases, leaving 11 bases between the germline ends. This CDR3 is CASSLLGGVQPQHF. In DNA, the CDR3 is TGTGCCAGCAGCTTACTAGGGGGAGTTCAGCCCCAGCATTTT.

The chain is built from TRBV9 and TRBJ1-1; TRBD1 agrees at 7 bases. Germline V gene data show CDR1 as SGDLS and CDR2 as YYNGEE. The CDR3 sequence is 14 residues long. V lost 4 bases to trimming and J lost 4 bases; unmatched junction nucleotides: 7. For the CDR3, the DNA is TGTGCCAGCAGCACAGAACAGGGGCGCACTGAAGCTTTCTTT. Translated: CASSTEQGRTEAFF.